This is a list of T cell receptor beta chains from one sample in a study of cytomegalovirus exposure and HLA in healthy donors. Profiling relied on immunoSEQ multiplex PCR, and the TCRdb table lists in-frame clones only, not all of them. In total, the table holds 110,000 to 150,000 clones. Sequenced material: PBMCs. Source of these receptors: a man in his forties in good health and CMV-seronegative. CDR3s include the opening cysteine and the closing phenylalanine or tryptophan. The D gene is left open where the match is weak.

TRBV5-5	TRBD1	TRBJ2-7	CASSLDRGTYEQYF	TGTGCCAGCAGCTTGGACAGGGGAACCTACGAGCAGTACTTC
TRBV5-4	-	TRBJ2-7	CASRDARGYEQYF	TGTGCCAGCAGGGACGCTCGGGGGTACGAGCAGTACTTC
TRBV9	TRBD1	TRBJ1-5	CASSVAGGAGQPQHF	TGTGCCAGCAGCGTAGCAGGGGGCGCGGGTCAGCCCCAGCATTTT
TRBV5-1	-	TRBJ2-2	CASRSTGSPRTGELFF	TGCGCCAGCAGATCCACCGGGAGCCCGAGGACCGGGGAGCTGTTTTTT
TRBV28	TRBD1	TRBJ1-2	CASSPGDRGGYTF	TGTGCCAGCAGTCCAGGGGACAGGGGAGGCTACACCTTC
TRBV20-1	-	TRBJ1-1	CSAGANTEAFF	TGCAGTGCTGGGGCGAACACTGAAGCTTTCTTT
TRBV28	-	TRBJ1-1	CASSFQLGAFF	TGTGCCAGCAGTTTTCAACTCGGAGCTTTCTTT
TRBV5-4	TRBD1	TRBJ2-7	CASSFTPGQNYEQYF	TGTGCCAGCAGCTTCACACCGGGACAGAACTACGAGCAGTACTTC
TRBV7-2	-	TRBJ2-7	CASSLDIYEQYF	TGTGCCAGCAGCCTGGACATCTACGAGCAGTACTTC
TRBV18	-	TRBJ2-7	CASSPSLGQGPHEQYF	TGTGCCAGCTCACCTTCCCTAGGGCAGGGCCCCCACGAGCAGTACTTC
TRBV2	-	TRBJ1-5	CASSEEGLPNQPQHF	TGTGCCAGCAGTGAGGAAGGACTACCTAATCAGCCCCAGCATTTT
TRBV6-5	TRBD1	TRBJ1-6	CASRSEGQGYSPLHF	TGTGCCAGCAGGTCCGAGGGACAGGGGTATTCACCCCTCCACTTT
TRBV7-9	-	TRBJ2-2	CASSPLGQRTGELFF	TGTGCCAGCAGCCCGCTGGGGCAGAGGACCGGGGAGCTGTTTTTT
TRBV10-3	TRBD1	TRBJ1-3	CASQPGTGLPRNTIYF	TGTGCCAGTCAACCCGGGACAGGGCTCCCCCGAAACACCATATATTTT
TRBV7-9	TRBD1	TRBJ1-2	CASSPGQGVDGYTF	TGTGCCAGCAGCCCCGGACAGGGGGTTGATGGCTACACCTTC
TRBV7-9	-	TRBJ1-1	CASSSEQGWTEAFF	TGTGCCAGCAGCTCAGAGCAGGGTTGGACTGAAGCTTTCTTT
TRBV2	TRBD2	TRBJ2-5	CASMRTSGDQETQYF	TGTGCCAGCATGAGGACTAGCGGAGACCAAGAGACCCAGTACTTC
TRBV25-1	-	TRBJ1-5	CASSGGSGDRLNQPQHF	TGTGCCAGCAGTGGGGGGAGCGGGGACCGCCTCAATCAGCCCCAGCATTTT
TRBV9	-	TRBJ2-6	CASSVGAGAGANVLTF	TGTGCCAGCAGCGTAGGGGCAGGGGCTGGGGCCAACGTCCTGACTTTC
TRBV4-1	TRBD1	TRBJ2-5	CASSRIIGTGQETQYF	TGCGCCAGCAGCCGGATAATTGGGACAGGGCAAGAGACCCAGTACTTC
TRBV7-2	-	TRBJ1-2	CASSLGPGEKGYTF	TGTGCCAGCAGCTTAGGTCCAGGGGAGAAAGGCTACACCTTC
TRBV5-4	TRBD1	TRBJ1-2	CASSLKGQGYGYTF	TGTGCCAGCAGCTTGAAGGGACAGGGCTATGGCTACACCTTC
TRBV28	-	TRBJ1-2	CASSPGASSYGYTF	TGTGCCAGCAGCCCTGGGGCTTCATCCTATGGCTACACCTTC
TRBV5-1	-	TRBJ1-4	CASSGRPNEKLFF	TGCGCCAGCAGCGGCCGCCCGAATGAAAAACTGTTTTTT
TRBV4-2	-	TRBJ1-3	CASSPGEPSGNTIYF	TGTGCCAGCAGCCCCGGGGAACCCTCTGGAAACACCATATATTTT
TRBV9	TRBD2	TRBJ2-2	CASSVGGDTGELFF	TGTGCCAGCAGCGTCGGGGGGGACACCGGGGAGCTGTTTTTT
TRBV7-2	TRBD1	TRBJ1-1	CASSFDGRGLDTEAFF	TGTGCCAGCAGCTTTGACGGCAGGGGGCTGGACACTGAAGCTTTCTTT
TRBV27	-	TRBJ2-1	CASSLFRRDGLFF	TGTGCCAGCAGTTTATTCAGGCGGGATGGGCTGTTCTTC
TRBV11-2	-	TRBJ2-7	CASSLRDSYEQYF	TGTGCCAGCAGCTTACGGGATAGCTACGAGCAGTACTTC
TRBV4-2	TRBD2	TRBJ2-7	CASSQEAGLLLGKQYF	TGTGCCAGCAGCCAAGAAGCGGGGCTCCTGCTTGGGAAGCAGTACTTC
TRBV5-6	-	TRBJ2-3	CASSLPRGTDTQYF	TGTGCCAGCAGCTTGCCCCGAGGCACAGATACGCAGTATTTT
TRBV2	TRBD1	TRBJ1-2	CASTRQGTGDGYTF	TGTGCCAGCACCAGGCAAGGGACAGGGGATGGCTACACCTTC
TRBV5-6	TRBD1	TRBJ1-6	CANSLLSGGNSPLHF	TGTGCCAACAGCTTGTTATCAGGGGGCAATTCACCCCTCCACTTT
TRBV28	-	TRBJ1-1	CASRPGLLNTEAFF	TGTGCCAGCAGGCCGGGACTGTTGAACACTGAAGCTTTCTTT
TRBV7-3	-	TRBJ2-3	CASSTQGSQDTQYF	TGTGCCAGCAGCACCCAGGGGTCCCAAGATACGCAGTATTTT
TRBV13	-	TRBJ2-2	CASSLRDIGELFF	TGTGCCAGCAGCTTGAGGGACATCGGGGAGCTGTTTTTT
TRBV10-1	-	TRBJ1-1	CASSESTPTEAFF	TGCGCCAGCAGTGAGTCTACACCCACTGAAGCTTTCTTT
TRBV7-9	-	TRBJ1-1	CASSWDTQGQNTEAFF	TGTGCCAGCAGCTGGGACACCCAGGGCCAGAACACTGAAGCTTTCTTT